This TCR beta chain is from a study of T cells in localized non-small cell lung cancer. This CDR3 region has 13 residues. V was cut by 5 bases and J by 0 bases, with 4 bases left in between. The germline V gene has CDR1 MGHDK and CDR2 SYGVNS. Study conclusions and caveats: Appearing in adjacent lung were a median about 60 of the top 100 tumor clones. Uninvolved adjacent lung had higher T cell clonality than tumor and all other tissues. Longer overall survival accompanied higher blood T cell density.

The assay was immunoSEQ multiplex PCR, and TCRdb's table has in-frame clones only and misses some. The data hold approximately 140,000 clones, with around 89% observed a single time. Remarks on this clone: What it binds is unknown.

The chain carries TRBV25-1 and TRBJ2-2; no reliable D call. The input for sequencing was peripheral blood, taken before any cancer treatment. This receptor was identified in a female donor of 60 years or more with stage I lung adenocarcinoma. The CDR3 sequence: CASSTTNTGELFF. CDR3 DNA sequence: TGTGCCAGCAGTACCACGAACACCGGGGAGCTGTTTTTT.